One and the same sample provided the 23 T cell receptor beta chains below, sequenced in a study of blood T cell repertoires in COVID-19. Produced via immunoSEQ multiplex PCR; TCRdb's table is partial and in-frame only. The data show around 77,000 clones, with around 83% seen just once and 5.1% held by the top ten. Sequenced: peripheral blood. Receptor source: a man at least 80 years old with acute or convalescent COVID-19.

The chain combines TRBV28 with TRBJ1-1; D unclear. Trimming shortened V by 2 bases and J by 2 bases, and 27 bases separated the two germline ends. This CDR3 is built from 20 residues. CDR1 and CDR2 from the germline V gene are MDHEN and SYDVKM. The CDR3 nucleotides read TGTGCCAGCAGTTTAAACCCCTACCAGGTCCCCGGGGTTAGCAACACTGAAGCTTTCTTT. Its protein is CASSLNPYQVPGVSNTEAFF.

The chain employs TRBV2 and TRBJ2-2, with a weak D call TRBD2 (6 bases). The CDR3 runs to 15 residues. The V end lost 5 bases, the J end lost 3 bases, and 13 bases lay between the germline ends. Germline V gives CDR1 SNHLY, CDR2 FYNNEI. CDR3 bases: TGTGCCAGCAGTCCGCGGGATAGAGACACCGGGGAGCTGTTTTTT. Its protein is CASSPRDRDTGELFF.

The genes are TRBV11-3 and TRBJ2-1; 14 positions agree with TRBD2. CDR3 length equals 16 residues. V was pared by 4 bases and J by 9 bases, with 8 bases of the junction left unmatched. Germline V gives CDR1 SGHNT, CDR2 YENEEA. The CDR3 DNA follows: TGTGCCAGCAGCTCCCCGACTAGCGGGAGGGCCGGTGAGCAGTTCTTC. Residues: CASSSPTSGRAGEQFF.

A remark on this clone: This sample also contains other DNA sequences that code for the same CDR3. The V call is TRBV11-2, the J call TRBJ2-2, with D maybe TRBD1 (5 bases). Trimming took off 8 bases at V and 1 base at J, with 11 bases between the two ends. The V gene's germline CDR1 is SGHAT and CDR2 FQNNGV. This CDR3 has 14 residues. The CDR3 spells CASSRQGNTGELFF. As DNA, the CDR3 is TGTGCCAGCTCTCGGCAGGGGAACACCGGGGAGCTGTTTTTT.

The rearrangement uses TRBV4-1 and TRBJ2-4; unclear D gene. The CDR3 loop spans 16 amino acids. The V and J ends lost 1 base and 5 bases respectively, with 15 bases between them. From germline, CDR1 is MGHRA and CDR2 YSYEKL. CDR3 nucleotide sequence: TGCGCCAGCAGCCAAGCCCAAACTCCGTCCCAAAACATTCAGTACTTC. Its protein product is CASSQAQTPSQNIQYF.

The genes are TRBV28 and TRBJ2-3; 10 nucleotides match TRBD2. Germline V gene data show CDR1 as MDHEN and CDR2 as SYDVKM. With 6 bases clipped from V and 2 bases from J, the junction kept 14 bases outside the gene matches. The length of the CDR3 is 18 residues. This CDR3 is CASSYTGTLAGSTDTQYF. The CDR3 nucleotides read TGTGCCAGCAGCTATACCGGGACACTAGCGGGATCCACAGATACGCAGTATTTT.

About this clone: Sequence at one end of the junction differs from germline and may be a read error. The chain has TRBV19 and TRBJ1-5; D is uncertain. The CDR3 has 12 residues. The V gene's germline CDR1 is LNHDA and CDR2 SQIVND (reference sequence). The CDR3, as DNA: TGTACCAGTAGTTCCGTAGCTCAGCCCCAGCATTTT. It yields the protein CTSSSVAQPQHF.

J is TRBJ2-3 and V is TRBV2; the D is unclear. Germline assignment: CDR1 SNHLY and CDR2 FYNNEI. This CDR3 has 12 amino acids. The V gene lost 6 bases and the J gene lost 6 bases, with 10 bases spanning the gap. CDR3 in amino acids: CASSELVDTQYF. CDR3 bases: TGTGCCAGCAGCGAGTTGGTCGATACGCAGTATTTT.

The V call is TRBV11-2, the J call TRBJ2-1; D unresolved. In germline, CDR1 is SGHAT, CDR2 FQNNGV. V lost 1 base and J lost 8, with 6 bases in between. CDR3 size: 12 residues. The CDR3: CASSLGSDEQFF. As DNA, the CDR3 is TGTGCCAGCAGCTTAGGAAGCGATGAGCAGTTCTTC.

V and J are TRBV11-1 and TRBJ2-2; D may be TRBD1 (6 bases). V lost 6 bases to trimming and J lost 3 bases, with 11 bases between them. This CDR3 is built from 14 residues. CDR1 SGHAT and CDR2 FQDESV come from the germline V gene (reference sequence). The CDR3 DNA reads TGTGCCAGCAGATTGGACAGAGACACCGGGGAGCTGTTTTTT. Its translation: CASRLDRDTGELFF. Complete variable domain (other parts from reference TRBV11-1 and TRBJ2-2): EAEVAQSPRYKITEKSQAVAFWCDPISGHATLYWYRQILGQGPELLVQFQDESVVDDSQLPKDRFSAERLKGVDSTLKIQPAELGDSAMYLCASRLDRDTGELFFGEGSRLTVL.

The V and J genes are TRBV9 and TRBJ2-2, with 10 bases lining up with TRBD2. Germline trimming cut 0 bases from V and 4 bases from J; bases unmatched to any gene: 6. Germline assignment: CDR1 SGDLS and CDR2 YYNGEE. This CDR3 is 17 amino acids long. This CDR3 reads CASSVGSGGAPTGELFF. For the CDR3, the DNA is TGTGCCAGCAGCGTAGGCAGCGGGGGGGCCCCCACCGGGGAGCTGTTTTTT.

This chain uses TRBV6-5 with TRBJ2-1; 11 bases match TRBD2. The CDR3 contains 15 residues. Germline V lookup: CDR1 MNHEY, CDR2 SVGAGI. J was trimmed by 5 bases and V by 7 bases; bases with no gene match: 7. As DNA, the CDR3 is TGTGCCAGCACCCCGACTAGCGGGGCCGACAATGAGCAGTTCTTC. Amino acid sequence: CASTPTSGADNEQFF.

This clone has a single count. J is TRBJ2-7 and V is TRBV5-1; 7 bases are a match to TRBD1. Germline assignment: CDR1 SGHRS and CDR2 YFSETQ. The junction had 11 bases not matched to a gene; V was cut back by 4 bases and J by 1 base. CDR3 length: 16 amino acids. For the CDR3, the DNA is TGCGCCAGCAGCGGAACCACAGGGGCTTTATCCTACGAGCAGTACTTC. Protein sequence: CASSGTTGALSYEQYF.

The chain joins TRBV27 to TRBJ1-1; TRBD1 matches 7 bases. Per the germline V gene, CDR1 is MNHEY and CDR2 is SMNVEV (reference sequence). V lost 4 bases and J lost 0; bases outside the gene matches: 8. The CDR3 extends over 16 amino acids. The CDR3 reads CASSSGQSTLNTEAFF. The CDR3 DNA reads TGTGCCAGCAGTTCGGGACAGTCTACCTTGAACACTGAAGCTTTCTTT.

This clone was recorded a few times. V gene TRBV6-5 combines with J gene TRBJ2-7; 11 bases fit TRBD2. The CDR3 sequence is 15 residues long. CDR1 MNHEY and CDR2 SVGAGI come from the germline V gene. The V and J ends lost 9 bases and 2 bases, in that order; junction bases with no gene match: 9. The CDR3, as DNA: TGTGCCAGTTGGGGGGGACTAGCGGTAGCCTACGAGCAGTACTTC. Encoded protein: CASWGGLAVAYEQYF.

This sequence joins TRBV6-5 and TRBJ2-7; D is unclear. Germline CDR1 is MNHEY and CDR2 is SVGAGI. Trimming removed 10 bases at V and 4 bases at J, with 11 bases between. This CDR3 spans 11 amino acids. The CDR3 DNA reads TGTGCCACCAAAAGAGAGTACGAGCAGTACTTC. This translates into CATKREYEQYF.

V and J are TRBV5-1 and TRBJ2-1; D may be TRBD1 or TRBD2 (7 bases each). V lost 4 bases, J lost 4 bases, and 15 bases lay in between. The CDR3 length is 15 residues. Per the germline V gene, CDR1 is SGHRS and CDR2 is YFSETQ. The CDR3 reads CASSLGGTVYNEQFF. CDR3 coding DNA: TGCGCCAGCAGCCTGGGGGGGACAGTTTACAATGAGCAGTTCTTC.

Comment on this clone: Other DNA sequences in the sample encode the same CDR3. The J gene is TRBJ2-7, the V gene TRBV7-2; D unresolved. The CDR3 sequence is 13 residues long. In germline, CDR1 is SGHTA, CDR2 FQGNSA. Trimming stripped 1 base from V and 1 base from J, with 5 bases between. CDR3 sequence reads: CASSLDRSYEQYF. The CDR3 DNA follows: TGTGCCAGCAGCTTAGACAGATCCTACGAGCAGTACTTC. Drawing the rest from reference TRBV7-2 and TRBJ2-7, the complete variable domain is GAGVSQSPSNKVTEKGKDVELRCDPISGHTALYWYRQSLGQGLEFLIYFQGNSAPDKSGLPSDRFSAERTGGSVSTLTIQRTQQEDSAVYLCASSLDRSYEQYFGPGTRLTVT.

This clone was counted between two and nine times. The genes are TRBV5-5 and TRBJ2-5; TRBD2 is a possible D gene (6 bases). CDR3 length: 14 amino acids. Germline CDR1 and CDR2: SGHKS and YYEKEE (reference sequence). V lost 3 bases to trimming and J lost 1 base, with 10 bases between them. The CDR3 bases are TGTGCCAGCAGCTCGGGACTCTCCCAAGAGACCCAGTACTTC. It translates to CASSSGLSQETQYF.

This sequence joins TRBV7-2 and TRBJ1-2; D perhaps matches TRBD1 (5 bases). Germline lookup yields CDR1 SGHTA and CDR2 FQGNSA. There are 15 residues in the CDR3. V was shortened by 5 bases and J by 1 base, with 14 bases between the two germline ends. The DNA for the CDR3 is TGTGCCAGCAGCGTCCGGGGGGGTTATAACTATGGCTACACCTTC. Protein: CASSVRGGYNYGYTF.

CDR3 sequence: CASSAVPAGDKNIQYF. CDR3 coding DNA: TGTGCCAGCAGCGCCGTGCCGGCGGGAGATAAAAACATTCAGTACTTC. The chain is built from TRBV7-4 and TRBJ2-4; TRBD2 aligns across 7 bases. With V trimmed by 5 bases and J by 4 bases, 11 bases remained unmatched. The CDR3 length is 16 residues. Germline CDR1 SGHVT, CDR2 SQSDAQ.

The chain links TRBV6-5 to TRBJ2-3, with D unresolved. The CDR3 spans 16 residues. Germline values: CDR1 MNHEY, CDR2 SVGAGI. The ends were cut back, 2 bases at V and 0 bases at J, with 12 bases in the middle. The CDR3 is CASSYGQSSSTDTQYF. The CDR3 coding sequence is TGTGCCAGCAGTTACGGGCAGTCGTCTAGCACAGATACGCAGTATTTT.

The CDR3 here is CASSLGRDYGYTF. The CDR3 bases are TGTGCCAGCAGCTTAGGCCGGGACTATGGCTACACCTTC. The J gene is TRBJ1-2, the V gene TRBV7-2; D is unclear. V lost 1 base and J lost 3, with 6 bases in between. The CDR3 is made up of 13 amino acids. The germline V gene has CDR1 SGHTA and CDR2 FQGNSA.